This T cell receptor beta chain was retrieved from a study of blood T cells in healthy people across ages. Study background: For every two T cells, template switching captured about one barcoded beta molecule.

The second PCR ran about 6 to 11 cycles with a sample-barcoded 5' primer and J-beta primers. TCRdb ran MiXCR on the 5' RACE reads and lists one entry per CDR3 protein. In the table there are 730,000 or so distinct CDR3 sequences, roughly 43% of which are singletons. Study-wide results and caveats: Estimated diversity across one million T cells was deemed an underestimate. Percentage of naive T cells showed a strong correlation with TCR beta diversity.

In regard to this clonotype: Its antigen is as yet unknown.

V lost 2 bases, J lost 8 bases, and 15 bases lay in between. The CDR3 contains 15 residues. Germline lookup yields CDR1 KGHDR and CDR2 SFDVKD. The sample was blood. The chain uses TRBV24-1 and TRBJ2-4, with a tentative D call TRBD1 (6 bases). The sequence derives from an elderly man in good health. CDR3 residues: CATSDSSQGIDIQYF. DNA for the CDR3: TGTGCCACCAGTGATTCCTCACAGGGTATAGACATTCAGTACTTC.